This T cell receptor beta chain was profiled in a study of response to subunit inactivated influenza vaccine. TCRdb fed the RT-PCR reads into MiXCR, producing one record per CDR3 protein. The table shows hundreds of thousands of distinct CDR3 sequences, with approximately 18% occurring only once. Study-wide findings and caveats: Authors suggested few new T cells are recruited by each seasonal influenza vaccination.

CDR1 and CDR2 (germline): SEHNR, FQNEAQ (reference sequence). With 1 base clipped from V and 10 bases from J, the junction kept 3 bases outside the gene matches. The CDR3 runs 13 residues. Notes on this clonotype: Its matching antigen is unknown.

The source material was PBMCs from blood, sampled about 5 days after vaccination. This chain joins TRBV7-9 and TRBJ2-3, with 9 bases lining up with TRBD2. This TCR derives from a man aged 50-60 years who received an inactivated influenza vaccine. CDR3 DNA sequence: TGTGCCAGCAGCTTAGACCTAGCGGGATCGCAGTATTTT. Residues: CASSLDLAGSQYF. The full variable domain, rest sourced from reference TRBV7-9 and TRBJ2-3, is DTGVSQNPRHKITKRGQNVTFRCDPISEHNRLYWYRQTLGQGPEFLTYFQNEAQLEKSRLLSDRFSAERPKGSFSTLEIQRTEQGDSAMYLCASSLDLAGSQYFGPGTRLTVL.